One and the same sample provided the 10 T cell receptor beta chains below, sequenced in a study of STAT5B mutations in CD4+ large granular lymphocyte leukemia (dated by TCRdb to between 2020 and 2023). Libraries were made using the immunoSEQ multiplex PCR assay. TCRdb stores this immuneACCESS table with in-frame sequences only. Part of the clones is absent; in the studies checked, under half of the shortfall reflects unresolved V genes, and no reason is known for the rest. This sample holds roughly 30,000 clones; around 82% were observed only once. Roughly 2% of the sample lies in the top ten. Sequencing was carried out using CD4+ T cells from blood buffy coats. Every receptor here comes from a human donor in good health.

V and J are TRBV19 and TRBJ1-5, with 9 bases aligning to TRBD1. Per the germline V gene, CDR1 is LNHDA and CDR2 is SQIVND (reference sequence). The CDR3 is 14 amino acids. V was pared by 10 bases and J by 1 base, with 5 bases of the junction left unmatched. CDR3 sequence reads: CATWDRVSNQPQHF. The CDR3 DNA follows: TGTGCCACCTGGGACAGGGTAAGCAATCAGCCCCAGCATTTT.

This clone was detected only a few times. This CDR3 reads CASSLEDYTEAFF. For the CDR3, the DNA is TGTGCCAGCAGCTTAGAGGATTACACTGAAGCTTTCTTT. The chain is built from TRBV7-2 and TRBJ1-1, with unresolved D. The V gene lost 1 base and the J gene lost 3 bases, with 6 bases spanning the gap. Germline V gene lookup returns CDR1 SGHTA and CDR2 FQGNSA. CDR3 length equals 13 residues.

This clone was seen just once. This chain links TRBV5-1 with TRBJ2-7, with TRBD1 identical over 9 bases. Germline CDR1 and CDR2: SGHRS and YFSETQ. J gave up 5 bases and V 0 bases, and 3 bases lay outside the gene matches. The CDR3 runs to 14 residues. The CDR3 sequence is CASSLGQGGDEQYF. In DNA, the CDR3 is TGCGCCAGCAGCTTGGGACAGGGGGGAGACGAGCAGTACTTC.

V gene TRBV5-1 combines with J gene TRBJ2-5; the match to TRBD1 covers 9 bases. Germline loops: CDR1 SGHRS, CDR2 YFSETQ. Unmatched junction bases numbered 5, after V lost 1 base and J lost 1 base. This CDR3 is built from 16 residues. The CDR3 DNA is TGCGCCAGCAGCTTGTCCGGACAGGGGATCCAAGAGACCCAGTACTTC. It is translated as CASSLSGQGIQETQYF.

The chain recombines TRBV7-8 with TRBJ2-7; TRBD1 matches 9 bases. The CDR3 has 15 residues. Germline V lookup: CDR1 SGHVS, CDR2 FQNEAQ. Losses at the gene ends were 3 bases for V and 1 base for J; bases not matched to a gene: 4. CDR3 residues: CASSFAGTGSYEQYF. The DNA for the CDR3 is TGTGCCAGCAGCTTTGCCGGGACAGGGTCCTACGAGCAGTACTTC.

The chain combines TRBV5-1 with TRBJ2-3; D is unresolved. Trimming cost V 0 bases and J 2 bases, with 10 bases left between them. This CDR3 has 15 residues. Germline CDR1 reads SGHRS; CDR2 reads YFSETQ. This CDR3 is CASSLERAVTDTQYF. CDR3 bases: TGCGCCAGCAGCTTGGAAAGGGCTGTCACAGATACGCAGTATTTT.

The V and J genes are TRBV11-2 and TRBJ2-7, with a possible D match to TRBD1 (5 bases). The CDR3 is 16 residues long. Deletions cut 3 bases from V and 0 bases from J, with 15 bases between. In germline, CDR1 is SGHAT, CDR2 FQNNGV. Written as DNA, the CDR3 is TGTGCCAGCAGCTTTATTGACAGTTTGATCTCCTACGAGCAGTACTTC. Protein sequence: CASSFIDSLISYEQYF.

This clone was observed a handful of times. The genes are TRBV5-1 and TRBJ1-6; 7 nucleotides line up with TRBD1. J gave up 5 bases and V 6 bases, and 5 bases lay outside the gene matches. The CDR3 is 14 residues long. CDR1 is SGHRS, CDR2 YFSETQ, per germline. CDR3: CASKEGADNSPLHF. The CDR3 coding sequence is TGCGCCAGCAAGGAGGGGGCGGATAATTCACCCCTCCACTTT.

The CDR3 DNA sequence: TGTGCCAGCAGCTTGGGGGGGACAGGGCAAACAGATACGCAGTATTTT. Protein product: CASSLGGTGQTDTQYF. The genes are TRBV7-9 and TRBJ2-3; TRBD1 matches 9 bases. Trimming took 3 bases from V and 3 from J; bases not matched to a gene: 7. From germline, CDR1 is SEHNR and CDR2 FQNEAQ (reference sequence). The CDR3 sequence is 16 residues long. Based on the CDR3 plus reference TRBV7-9 and TRBJ2-3, the full variable domain is DTGVSQNPRHKITKRGQNVTFRCDPISEHNRLYWYRQTLGQGPEFLTYFQNEAQLEKSRLLSDRFSAERPKGSFSTLEIQRTEQGDSAMYLCASSLGGTGQTDTQYFGPGTRLTVL.

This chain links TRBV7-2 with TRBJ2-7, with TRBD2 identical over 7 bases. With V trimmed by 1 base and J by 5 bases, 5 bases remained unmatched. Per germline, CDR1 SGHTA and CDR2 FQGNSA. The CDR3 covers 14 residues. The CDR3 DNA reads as TGTGCCAGCAGCTTAGGGGGGGGTAGGGACGAGCAGTACTTC. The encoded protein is CASSLGGGRDEQYF. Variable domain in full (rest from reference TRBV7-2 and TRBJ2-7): GAGVSQSPSNKVTEKGKDVELRCDPISGHTALYWYRQSLGQGLEFLIYFQGNSAPDKSGLPSDRFSAERTGGSVSTLTIQRTQQEDSAVYLCASSLGGGRDEQYFGPGTRLTVT.